A single sample is the source of the 27 T cell receptor beta chains below, sequenced in a study of graft-versus-host responses after intestinal transplantation. Sequenced by immunoSEQ multiplex PCR; TCRdb stores in-frame clones only, minus some. The repertoire has about 2,500 clones, 25% to 35% of them found once; the top ten carry 5% to 6%. The specimen was alloreactive CD4+ T cells from a mixed lymphocyte reaction culture, collected before transplantation. Described subset: CFSE-low proliferating T cells sorted from roughly 6-day pre-transplant mixed lymphocyte reaction (GvH or HvG direction). The receptors derive from a human patient who was an organ donor for intestinal transplantation.

CDR3 DNA: TGTGCCAGCAGTCAGACTCGGGGACAGGTTAATGAAAAACTGTTTTTT. As protein: CASSQTRGQVNEKLFF. The chain carries TRBV28 and TRBJ1-4; 8 bases are shared with TRBD1. The germline CDR1 and CDR2 sequences are MDHEN and SYDVKM. The CDR3 consists of 16 residues. The ends lost 5 bases at V and 4 bases at J; junction bases unmatched: 9.

The chain joins TRBV30 to TRBJ2-3, with 7 bases fitting TRBD2. The V gene end was trimmed by 4 bases and the J gene end by 2 bases; junction bases not matched to a gene: 12. The germline CDR1 and CDR2 sequences are GTSNPN and SVGIG (reference sequence). The CDR3 is 16 residues long. The CDR3 DNA follows: TGTGCCTGGACTCTCGGCGGGGGACCATACACAGATACGCAGTATTTT. Translation gives CAWTLGGGPYTDTQYF. The whole variable domain, remainder taken from reference TRBV30 and TRBJ2-3, is SQTIHQWPATLVQPVGSPLSLECTVEGTSNPNLYWYRQAAGRGLQLLFYSVGIGQISSEVPQNLSASRPQDRQFILSSKKLLLSDSGFYLCAWTLGGGPYTDTQYFGPGTRLTVL.

J is TRBJ1-5 and V is TRBV6-1, with TRBD1 matching over 11 bases. The CDR3 is made up of 15 amino acids. Trimming at V came to 5 bases and at J to 7 bases, leaving 7 bases not matched to a gene. CDR1 MNHNS and CDR2 SASEGT come from the germline V gene. CDR3 sequence (DNA): TGTGCCAGCAGTCCCCAGGACAGGGGGCAGCAGCCCCAGCATTTT. Translating gives CASSPQDRGQQPQHF.

Only a few counts were recorded for this clone. This CDR3 is also generated by other DNA sequences in the sample. V is TRBV7-8 and J is TRBJ2-7; D uncertain. The V end was cut by 5 bases, the J end by 4 bases, with 12 bases between. Germline assignment: CDR1 SGHVS and CDR2 FQNEAQ. This CDR3 region has 13 residues. Here the CDR3 DNA reads TGTGCCAGCAGCACGGAGACGGCATACGAGCAGTACTTC. This sequence encodes CASSTETAYEQYF.

In its sample, this clone ranks as medium-sized (0.01 to 0.1%). This chain connects TRBV7-9 to TRBJ2-2, with 10 bases that match TRBD2. Trimming removed 5 bases from V and 3 bases from J; junction bases left unmatched: 6. Per the germline V gene, CDR1 is SEHNR and CDR2 is FQNEAQ (reference sequence). The CDR3 contains 16 residues. CDR3 sequence: CASSPPSGSYTGELFF. CDR3 nucleotide sequence: TGTGCCAGCAGCCCTCCTAGCGGGAGTTACACCGGGGAGCTGTTTTTT.

The chain combines TRBV5-1 with TRBJ1-2, with 7 bases that match TRBD1. The CDR3 runs 15 residues. The germline V gene has CDR1 SGHRS and CDR2 YFSETQ. V was pared by 0 bases and J by 1 base, with 3 bases of the junction left unmatched. CDR3 region: CASSLGGTDNYGYTF. CDR3 in DNA: TGCGCCAGCAGCTTGGGCGGGACAGATAACTATGGCTACACCTTC.

This clone was observed a handful of times. This chain uses TRBV7-3 with TRBJ1-2, with TRBD1 matching over 8 bases. The CDR3 covers 15 residues. V gave up 5 bases and J gave up 5 bases; unmatched junction bases: 10. Germline CDR1 and CDR2: SGHTA and FQGTGA. The chain's CDR3 is CASSRVGQGVYGYTF. The CDR3 DNA follows: TGTGCCAGCAGCCGGGTTGGACAGGGAGTTTATGGCTACACCTTC.

This clone was seen more than once but under ten times. At one end the junction does not follow the germline gene, possibly because of a read error. V is TRBV5-4 and J is TRBJ1-2; the D gene is possibly TRBD1 (6 bases). The CDR3 sequence is 15 residues long. CDR1 is SGHNT, CDR2 YYREEE, per germline (reference sequence). The CDR3 DNA is TGCGCCAGCAGCCAAGACAGGCAGCTGAACTATGGCTACACCTTC. Translation: CASSQDRQLNYGYTF.

V gene TRBV5-8 combines with J gene TRBJ1-1; a possible D gene is TRBD1 (5 bases). Germline lookup yields CDR1 SGHTS and CDR2 YDEGEE. This CDR3 region has 15 residues. V dropped 0 bases and J dropped 0 bases, with 9 bases sitting between them. The CDR3: CASSLAGVLNTEAFF. The DNA of the CDR3 is TGTGCCAGCAGCTTGGCGGGGGTTTTGAACACTGAAGCTTTCTTT.

In its sample, this clone was seen a few times. This chain connects TRBV27 to TRBJ2-5; 10 positions match TRBD2. Germline CDR1 MNHEY, CDR2 SMNVEV (reference sequence). CDR3 length: 14 residues. The V segment lost 6 bases and the J segment 5 bases; nucleotides outside the gene matches: 6. Here the CDR3 DNA reads TGTGCCAGCAGACTAGCGGGATGGGGGGAGACCCAGTACTTC. This sequence encodes CASRLAGWGETQYF.

V gene TRBV7-6 combines with J gene TRBJ2-5, with 8 positions matching TRBD1. CDR1 and CDR2 from the germline V gene are SGHVS and FNYEAQ. With V trimmed by 7 bases and J by 5 bases, 12 bases remained unmatched. The length of the CDR3 is 15 residues. The CDR3: CASTLRAGGIETQYF. The CDR3, as DNA: TGTGCCAGCACCCTCCGGGCAGGGGGCATTGAGACCCAGTACTTC.

This clone is deemed medium-sized (0.01 to 0.1%). J is TRBJ2-2 and V is TRBV6-4; TRBD1 matches at 8 bases. Trimming took 6 bases from V and 1 from J; bases not matched to a gene: 10. This CDR3 comprises 17 residues. In germline, CDR1 is MRHNA, CDR2 SNTAGT. The CDR3 loop is CASSADSGTGNTGELFF. As DNA, the CDR3 is TGTGCCAGCAGCGCTGATTCCGGGACAGGGAACACCGGGGAGCTGTTTTTT.

The chain is built from TRBV28 and TRBJ2-3; D gene uncertain. The CDR3 runs 18 residues. Germline loops: CDR1 MDHEN, CDR2 SYDVKM. The V end lost 6 bases, the J end lost 0 bases, and 22 bases lay between the germline ends. DNA of the CDR3: TGTGCCAGCAGCTACGCCTCCCTACGTGGGCGAAGCACAGATACGCAGTATTTT. Its protein product is CASSYASLRGRSTDTQYF.

The chain carries TRBV6-6 and TRBJ1-3, with D maybe TRBD1 (6 bases). Germline assignment: CDR1 MNHNY and CDR2 SVGAGI (reference sequence). Trimming shortened V by 2 bases and J by 1 base, and 9 bases separated the two germline ends. This CDR3 spans 15 amino acids. The CDR3 region has the DNA TGTGCCAGCAGTTACGGGGGCGTATCTGGAAACACCATATATTTT. The encoded protein is CASSYGGVSGNTIYF.

This clone appeared a few times. The chain is built from TRBV9 and TRBJ1-2; TRBD1 matches 8 bases. The CDR3 runs to 14 residues. CDR1 is SGDLS and CDR2 is YYNGEE in the germline V gene. Trimming cost V 10 bases and J 3 bases; bases outside gene matches: 11. CDR3 protein: CASDVEDRDYGYTF. CDR3 nucleotide sequence: TGTGCCTCCGACGTAGAGGACAGGGACTATGGCTACACCTTC.

CDR3 sequence: CASRGGSNQPQHF. In DNA form, the CDR3 reads TGTGCCAGCAGGGGGGGTAGCAATCAGCCCCAGCATTTT. The rearrangement links TRBV6-1 to TRBJ1-5, with D possibly TRBD1 on 5 matching bases. The CDR3 has 13 amino acids. Germline V gene sequence: CDR1 MNHNS, CDR2 SASEGT. Trimming cost V 6 bases and J 0 bases, with 6 bases left between them.

This chain uses TRBV5-5 with TRBJ2-6; no clear D. This CDR3 comprises 17 residues. Trimming pared 7 bases from V and 5 bases from J, leaving 22 bases between. Per germline, CDR1 SGHKS and CDR2 YYEKEE (reference sequence). This chain's CDR3 is CASRSNVSQSRANVLTF. In DNA form, the CDR3 reads TGTGCCAGCCGTAGCAATGTCTCGCAAAGTCGGGCCAACGTCCTGACTTTC.

This clone was found a few times. The chain couples TRBV6-1 to TRBJ1-2; 7 nucleotides line up with TRBD1. CDR3 size: 14 residues. V lost 3 bases, J lost 4 bases, and 5 bases stayed unmatched. Germline assignment: CDR1 MNHNS and CDR2 SASEGT. The CDR3 bases are TGTGCCAGCAGTGACGGGACAGTTTCCTATGGCTACACCTTC. Its translation is CASSDGTVSYGYTF.

This clone appeared a few times. The CDR3 region is CASRPAGSGANVLTF. In DNA form, the CDR3 reads TGTGCCAGCAGACCTGCAGGGTCTGGGGCCAACGTCCTGACTTTC. The rearrangement joins TRBV28 to TRBJ2-6; D is possibly TRBD1 (5 bases). V gave up 6 bases and J gave up 1 base, with 10 bases separating them. The CDR3 contains 15 residues. From germline, CDR1 is MDHEN and CDR2 SYDVKM.

The chain joins TRBV5-6 to TRBJ2-5, with 9 bases lining up with TRBD1. The CDR3 totals 15 residues. The trim removed 2 bases at V and 7 bases at J, leaving 9 bases unmatched. Germline CDR1 SGHDT, CDR2 YYEEEE. CDR3 nucleotides: TGTGCCAGCAGCTTCCTCGGACAGGGGTGGGGGACCCAGTACTTC. It specifies CASSFLGQGWGTQYF.

The rearrangement links TRBV7-2 to TRBJ2-1; unclear D gene. The CDR3 has 14 amino acids. The germline V gene encodes CDR1 SGHTA and CDR2 FQGNSA. V was trimmed by 3 bases and J by 4 bases, leaving 10 bases between them. CDR3 protein: CASSFGSLYNEQFF. CDR3 DNA sequence: TGTGCCAGCAGCTTTGGTAGCCTATACAATGAGCAGTTCTTC.

This clone is labeled medium-sized (0.01 to 0.1%). V usage is TRBV10-3 and J usage is TRBJ1-1; tentatively, D is TRBD1 (6 bases). Trimming took 10 bases from V and 6 from J, leaving 21 bases between them. There are 14 residues in the CDR3. In germline, CDR1 is ENHRY, CDR2 SYGVKD. The CDR3 region is CATLTGSGVAEAFF. CDR3 DNA: TGTGCCACCCTGACAGGCTCCGGAGTGGCTGAAGCTTTCTTT.

This clone has more than one count but fewer than ten. V gene TRBV6-1 combines with J gene TRBJ2-3, with D possibly TRBD1 on 6 matching bases. V dropped 7 bases and J dropped 3 bases, with 11 bases sitting between them. CDR3 size: 13 residues. Germline CDR1 reads MNHNS; CDR2 reads SASEGT. CDR3 sequence: CASTSDRTDTQYF. CDR3 nucleotide sequence: TGTGCCAGCACCTCCGACAGGACAGATACGCAGTATTTT.

This clone was seen a handful of times. This rearrangement joins TRBV2 to TRBJ2-5, with TRBD2 matching over 10 bases. V lost 3 bases and J lost 5; bases outside the gene matches: 6. The CDR3 runs to 15 residues. Germline CDR1 SNHLY, CDR2 FYNNEI. The CDR3 bases are TGTGCCAGCAGTGATGCCCTAGCGGGAGACGAGACCCAGTACTTC. This gives the protein CASSDALAGDETQYF.

J is TRBJ2-5 and V is TRBV6-4, with TRBD2 matching 11 bases. Germline CDR1 and CDR2: MRHNA and SNTAGT. V gave up 5 bases and J gave up 3 bases; unmatched junction bases: 17. The CDR3 covers 19 residues. This CDR3 reads CASSYGAHSGRAVEETQYF. DNA of the CDR3: TGTGCCAGCAGTTATGGGGCTCATAGCGGGAGGGCAGTTGAAGAGACCCAGTACTTC.

This clone counts as medium-sized. The V call is TRBV19, the J call TRBJ1-5; no clear D. Between the trimmed V and J ends, which lost 9 bases and 3 bases, there was a span of 18 bases. The CDR3 sequence is 15 residues long. Germline V CDR1 and CDR2: LNHDA, SQIVND (reference sequence). This CDR3 is CASLGSGVHNQPQHF. The CDR3 DNA follows: TGTGCCAGCTTGGGATCGGGAGTACACAATCAGCCCCAGCATTTT.

The sample holds a few counts of this clone. This chain connects TRBV25-1 to TRBJ2-3, with D possibly matching TRBD2 (6 bases). Trimming stripped 6 bases from V and 2 bases from J, with 21 bases between. CDR3 length: 17 residues. Per the germline V gene, CDR1 is MGHDK and CDR2 is SYGVNS. The CDR3 spells CASSNGPDSGPTDTQYF. DNA of the CDR3: TGTGCCAGCAGCAATGGTCCCGATAGCGGACCCACAGATACGCAGTATTTT.